This T cell receptor (beta chain) emerged from a study of blood T cell repertoires in COVID-19. Study details: Samples taken during acute and convalescent COVID-19 were collected in the United States, Italy and Spain. Sample material is recorded as cDNA or gDNA derived from T cells, B-cell-depleted T cells, or PBMCs.

Followed longitudinally, the Seattle patients had been enrolled during active infection. V was cut by 5 bases and J by 4 bases, with 12 bases left in between. The CDR3 sequence is 13 residues long. Original processing methods: Estimation of nucleated cell counts was performed using reference gene primer amplification. Assay: immunoSEQ multiplex PCR; the TCRdb copy retains only in-frame clones and omits some. V, J and clone size are taken as reported in that table, and D and trimming were inferred from the DNA itself. The sample records 50,000 to 65,000 clones, approximately 81% being singletons. Sequenced: peripheral blood. The rearrangement joins TRBV12-3 or TRBV12-4 to TRBJ2-7; D not certain. The source is a man in his 60s with COVID-19, enrolled during active disease. The CDR3 DNA is TGTGCCAGCAGTAAAGCAGGTCCGTACGAGCAGTACTTC. Its translation: CASSKAGPYEQYF.